This T cell receptor (beta chain) was identified during a study of T cell changes during pregnancy in multiple sclerosis. Libraries were prepared by immunoSEQ multiplex PCR; TCRdb keeps only in-frame clonotypes and omits some of them. This table has over 80,000 clones, about nine tenths appearing once. This CDR3 is 13 amino acids long. Losses at the gene ends were 4 bases for V and 2 bases for J; bases not matched to a gene: 0. Looked up from germline, CDR1 is SNHLY and CDR2 is FYNNEI. The V call is TRBV2, the J call TRBJ2-5; 8 positions match TRBD1. The clonotype was recovered from a female donor in good health, enrolled as a control in a pregnancy study. Sequencing was performed on peripheral blood, taken in the second trimester of pregnancy. The DNA of the CDR3 is TGTGCCAGCAGTGGACAGGGGCAAGAGACCCAGTACTTC. Translated, it gives CASSGQGQETQYF.